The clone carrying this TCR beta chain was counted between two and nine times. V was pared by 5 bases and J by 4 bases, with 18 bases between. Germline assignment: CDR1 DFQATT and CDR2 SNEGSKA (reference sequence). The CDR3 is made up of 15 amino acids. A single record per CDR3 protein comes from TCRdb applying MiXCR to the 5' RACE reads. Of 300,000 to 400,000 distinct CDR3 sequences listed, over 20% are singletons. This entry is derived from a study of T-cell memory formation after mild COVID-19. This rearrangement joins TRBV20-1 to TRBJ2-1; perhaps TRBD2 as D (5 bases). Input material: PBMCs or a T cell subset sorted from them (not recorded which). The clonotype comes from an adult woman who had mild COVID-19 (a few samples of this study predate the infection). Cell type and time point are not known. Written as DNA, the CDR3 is TGCAGTGCTGTCCCTCGAGGGAGCGGTTACAATGAGCAGTTCTTC. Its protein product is CSAVPRGSGYNEQFF.